A single sample is the source of the 3 T cell receptor beta chains below, sequenced in a study of early T cells in non-severe SARS-CoV-2 infection. TCRdb itself ran the 5' RACE reads through MiXCR, one entry per CDR3 protein. The repertoire holds about 59,000 distinct CDR3 sequences, with about 13% as singletons. Source: whole blood, taken at baseline. The receptors shown here come from an adult who was a healthcare worker with PCR-confirmed SARS-CoV-2 infection or an uninfected control (not recorded which).

The chain couples TRBV29-1 to TRBJ2-5; D may be TRBD1 (6 bases). The V gene's germline CDR1 is SQVTM and CDR2 ANQGSEA. V lost 4 bases, J lost 1 base, and 13 bases lay in between. The CDR3 runs 14 residues. The CDR3 spells CSVGDTPFQETQYF. The CDR3 DNA reads as TGCAGCGTTGGGGACACCCCGTTCCAAGAGACCCAGTACTTC.

This clonotype was seen a handful of times. This rearrangement joins TRBV5-6 to TRBJ2-7; 9 bases fit TRBD1. Looked up from germline, CDR1 is SGHDT and CDR2 is YYEEEE. The V and J ends lost 4 bases and 0 bases, in that order; junction bases with no gene match: 8. This CDR3 has 16 amino acids. CDR3 residues: CASSPGTGHSSYEQYF. DNA of the CDR3: TGTGCCAGCAGCCCAGGGACAGGGCATAGCTCCTACGAGCAGTACTTC.

The chain links TRBV11-1 to TRBJ2-3; D ambiguous. The CDR3 loop spans 13 amino acids. Germline loops: CDR1 SGHAT, CDR2 FQDESV (reference sequence). Trimming stripped 7 bases from V and 0 bases from J, with 8 bases between. This CDR3 is CASTGSSTDTQYF. The CDR3 nucleotides read TGTGCCAGCACGGGCAGCAGCACAGATACGCAGTATTTT.